Listed here are 11 T cell receptor beta chains from one sample, sequenced in a study of T cell changes during pregnancy in multiple sclerosis. Measured with immunoSEQ multiplex PCR; TCRdb has only the in-frame clones, and not every one. The sample lists around 70,000 clones, roughly 91% occurring once. This sample comprised CD4+ T cells from peripheral blood mononuclear cells, obtained after pregnancy. These receptors all come from a female donor with multiple sclerosis, enrolled in a pregnancy study.

This clone was seen a single time. V gene TRBV11-3 combines with J gene TRBJ2-3, with TRBD2 matching 8 bases. Germline V gives CDR1 SGHNT, CDR2 YENEEA. V lost 1 base, J lost 1 base, and 4 bases stayed unmatched. CDR3 length equals 16 residues. CDR3 sequence (DNA): TGTGCCAGCAGCTTAGGGACTAGCCGAGGCACAGATACGCAGTATTTT. Translation: CASSLGTSRGTDTQYF.

The chain uses TRBV2 and TRBJ2-1; D is perhaps TRBD2 (6 bases). CDR1 and CDR2 (germline): SNHLY, FYNNEI. V was cut by 6 bases and J by 7 bases, with 16 bases left in between. The CDR3 spans 14 residues. CDR3 sequence reads: CASRLGRPANEQFF. The CDR3 nucleotides read TGTGCCAGCAGACTAGGGAGGCCTGCTAATGAGCAGTTCTTC.

The chain is built from TRBV2 and TRBJ2-3; the D gene is possibly TRBD1 (5 bases). The CDR3 has 14 residues. Trimming left V 7 bases short and J 0 bases short, with 11 bases between. From germline, CDR1 is SNHLY and CDR2 FYNNEI. CDR3 DNA: TGTGCCAGCAACCTCAGGGCTAGCACAGATACGCAGTATTTT. Amino acids: CASNLRASTDTQYF.

This chain joins TRBV11-2 and TRBJ1-3; D might be TRBD1 (6 bases). Trimming removed 5 bases at V and 0 bases at J, with 14 bases between. Germline V gene lookup returns CDR1 SGHAT and CDR2 FQNNGV. The CDR3 is 16 residues long. CDR3: CASSPVGALSGNTIYF. CDR3 coding DNA: TGTGCCAGCAGCCCCGTGGGGGCCCTCTCTGGAAACACCATATATTTT.

The CDR3 DNA follows: TGCGCCAGCAGTGACGGGGGGAGGACCTACAATGAGCAGTTCTTC. The encoded protein is CASSDGGRTYNEQFF. V gene TRBV10-1 combines with J gene TRBJ2-1; 7 positions agree with TRBD2. Looked up from germline, CDR1 is WNHNN and CDR2 is SYGVQD (reference sequence). The length of the CDR3 is 15 residues. Trimming removed 3 bases from V and 2 bases from J; junction bases left unmatched: 4.

The chain recombines TRBV30 with TRBJ2-7; D is unresolved. Trimming removed 3 bases from V and 0 bases from J, with 15 bases in between. CDR1 and CDR2 (germline): GTSNPN, SVGIG (reference sequence). The CDR3 length is 15 residues. DNA for the CDR3: TGTGCCTGGAGGTCTCGCGCCCTCTACTCCTACGAGCAGTACTTC. Translation: CAWRSRALYSYEQYF.

The genes are TRBV27 and TRBJ2-3; TRBD2 is a possible D gene (5 bases). The ends were cut back, 7 bases at V and 2 bases at J, with 34 bases in the middle. Germline V lookup: CDR1 MNHEY, CDR2 SMNVEV (reference sequence). The CDR3 runs to 21 residues. CDR3 protein: CASTPHVGQDGASGYTDTQYF. The CDR3 DNA reads TGTGCCAGCACCCCTCATGTCGGGCAGGACGGAGCATCGGGATACACAGATACGCAGTATTTT.

This clone was seen only once. The rearrangement joins TRBV5-8 to TRBJ1-5; D perhaps matches TRBD1 (5 bases). The V end was cut by 0 bases, the J end by 1 base, with 11 bases between. Looked up from germline, CDR1 is SGHTS and CDR2 is YDEGEE. This CDR3 is 16 amino acids long. The DNA of the CDR3 is TGTGCCAGCAGCTTGGGTAGGGGAAGGAGCAATCAGCCCCAGCATTTT. Translated: CASSLGRGRSNQPQHF.

The chain combines TRBV7-9 with TRBJ2-3; 7 bases line up with TRBD2. Germline-derived CDR1 and CDR2 are SEHNR and FQNEAQ (reference sequence). The CDR3 has 15 amino acids. V was pared by 5 bases and J by 6 bases, with 11 bases of the junction left unmatched. CDR3 residues: CASSATGTITDTQYF. CDR3 in DNA: TGTGCCAGCAGCGCTACCGGGACTATAACCGATACGCAGTATTTT.

This chain joins TRBV30 and TRBJ1-5, with a tentative D call TRBD1 (5 bases). The germline gives CDR1 GTSNPN, CDR2 SVGIG (reference sequence). The ends were cut back, 8 bases at V and 4 bases at J, with 15 bases in the middle. This CDR3 region has 13 residues. CDR3 in amino acids: CALALGGNQPQHF. As DNA, the CDR3 is TGTGCCCTAGCTTTGGGGGGGAATCAGCCCCAGCATTTT.

The CDR3 DNA follows: TGTGCCATCAGGGGGACAGGAGGGAACACTGAAGCTTTCTTT. Encoded protein: CAIRGTGGNTEAFF. The chain employs TRBV10-3 and TRBJ1-1; 8 nucleotides line up with TRBD1. The trim removed 6 bases at V and 1 base at J, leaving 4 bases unmatched. This CDR3 has 14 residues. In germline, CDR1 is ENHRY, CDR2 SYGVKD.